These T cell receptor beta chains were read from a single sample in a study of naive and memory T cell subsets. Via MiXCR, TCRdb re-called the UMI-ligation and nested PCR reads, giving one row per CDR3 protein. The sample has under 150,000 distinct CDR3 sequences; around 21% are singletons. Sequencing input: naive CD8+ T cells from blood. Receptor source: a human donor in good health. The CDR3 runs from the conserved cysteine through the conserved F or W. The order of the fields is D gene, J gene, clone size, V gene, CDR3 DNA, CDR3 protein. A D gene is named only where the DNA matches it firmly. Rows give clone size only sometimes, using once, few, many, or a class for an expanded clone.

.,TRBJ2-7,many,TRBV12-3/TRBV12-4,TGTGCCAGCAGTTTACAGGTCAGGGCTAGAGAGCAGTACTTC,CASSLQVRAREQYF
TRBD1,TRBJ1-5,.,TRBV27,TGTGCCAGCAGTCCCGGACAGGCCTATCGGCCCCAGCATTTT,CASSPGQAYRPQHF
.,TRBJ2-7,few,TRBV3-1,TGTGCCAGCAGCCGCGGATTCTACGAGCAGTACTTC,CASSRGFYEQYF
TRBD1,TRBJ2-1,.,TRBV6-5,TGTGCCAGCAGTTACTCCGGGACAGGGGCCTACAGACGTGAGCAGTTCTTC,CASSYSGTGAYRREQFF
TRBD1,TRBJ1-1,.,TRBV28,TGTGCCAGCAGTGAGACAGGGTTGCACACTGAAGCTTTCTTT,CASSETGLHTEAFF
TRBD1,TRBJ2-7,.,TRBV30,TGTGCCCGATACAGGGGGCGGTACGAGCAGTACTTC,CARYRGRYEQYF
.,TRBJ1-3,few,TRBV10-3,TGTGCCATCAGGGACGGAAACACCATATATTTT,CAIRDGNTIYF
TRBD1,TRBJ1-1,.,TRBV6-5,TGTGCCAGCAGTAACAGGGGGGCTGAAGCTTTCTTT,CASSNRGAEAFF
TRBD1,TRBJ2-7,.,TRBV5-6,TGTGCCAGCAGCCTGGACAGGGAAGTGTCCTACGAGCAGTACTTC,CASSLDREVSYEQYF
.,TRBJ2-7,.,TRBV12-3/TRBV12-4,TGTGCCAGCAGCAAAAGGGGGGGAGTCAGCTCCTACGAGCAGTACTTC,CASSKRGGVSSYEQYF
.,TRBJ1-2,many,TRBV24-1,TGTGCCACCAGTGTTGAGACGCACTATGGCTACACCTTC,CATSVETHYGYTF
.,TRBJ2-7,.,TRBV9,TGTGCCAGCAGCGTAGCTGCAGGTTCCTACGAGCAGTACTTC,CASSVAAGSYEQYF
TRBD2,TRBJ2-3,few,TRBV28,TGTGCCAGCAGTCCGCTAGCGGGAGGCCCCTTTGATACGCAGTATTTT,CASSPLAGGPFDTQYF
.,TRBJ1-1,.,TRBV5-1,TGCGCCAGCAGCTTTAGTATCGTTCGGGGGTCTAATACGAACACTGAAGCTTTCTTT,CASSFSIVRGSNTNTEAFF
TRBD2,TRBJ2-1,.,TRBV27,TGTGCCAGCAGTTTTTTCGCGGGAGGGCCGTACAATGAGCAGTTCTTC,CASSFFAGGPYNEQFF
TRBD2,TRBJ2-1,few,TRBV12-3/TRBV12-4,TGTGCCAGCAGTTTTATAGCGGGAGCCCATTACAATGAGCAGTTCTTC,CASSFIAGAHYNEQFF
TRBD1,TRBJ2-7,few,TRBV6-6,TGTGCCAGCAGCCACCCCGGGACAGGGTACGACTCCGAGCAGTACTTC,CASSHPGTGYDSEQYF
.,TRBJ2-1,few,TRBV10-3,TGTGCCATCAGTGAGTCGTGGCAGATGCCTCAGTTCTTC,CAISESWQMPQFF
TRBD2,TRBJ2-1,.,TRBV29-1,TGCAGCGTTGAGGGACTAACGATCAATGAGCAGTTCTTC,CSVEGLTINEQFF
TRBD2,TRBJ2-1,.,TRBV24-1,TGTGCCACCAGTACCTCCTCCGGGACTAGTCATGGTGAGCAGTTCTTC,CATSTSSGTSHGEQFF
.,TRBJ2-4,.,TRBV28,TGTGCCAGCAGGGGGCCAGGGGCGACCAAAAACATTCAGTACTTC,CASRGPGATKNIQYF
.,TRBJ1-2,few,TRBV2,TGTGCCAGCAGGGATTCCTGGGTAGGGATCGGCTACACCTTC,CASRDSWVGIGYTF
.,TRBJ1-2,.,TRBV20-1,TGCAGTGCTATCATACAAGGGACCTATGGCTACACCTTC,CSAIIQGTYGYTF
TRBD1,TRBJ2-3,.,TRBV27,TGTGCCAGCAGTGAGGACAGGGAGTTGATGGATACGCAGTATTTT,CASSEDRELMDTQYF
.,TRBJ2-6,few,TRBV29-1,TGCAGCGTTGAAGATCCTTACGACGGCCGCTCTGGGGCCAACGTCCTGACTTTC,CSVEDPYDGRSGANVLTF
.,TRBJ2-1,few,TRBV12-3/TRBV12-4,TGTGCCAGCAGTCTGGGGGCGGAAGAGCAGTTCTTC,CASSLGAEEQFF
TRBD1,TRBJ2-7,few,TRBV28,TGTGCCAGCAATTGGGGACAGGGAACATGGAACGAGCAGTACTTC,CASNWGQGTWNEQYF
.,TRBJ2-1,.,TRBV4-1,TGCGCCAGCAGCGTTGGGCCAGGAAGAAACGATGAGCAGTTCTTC,CASSVGPGRNDEQFF